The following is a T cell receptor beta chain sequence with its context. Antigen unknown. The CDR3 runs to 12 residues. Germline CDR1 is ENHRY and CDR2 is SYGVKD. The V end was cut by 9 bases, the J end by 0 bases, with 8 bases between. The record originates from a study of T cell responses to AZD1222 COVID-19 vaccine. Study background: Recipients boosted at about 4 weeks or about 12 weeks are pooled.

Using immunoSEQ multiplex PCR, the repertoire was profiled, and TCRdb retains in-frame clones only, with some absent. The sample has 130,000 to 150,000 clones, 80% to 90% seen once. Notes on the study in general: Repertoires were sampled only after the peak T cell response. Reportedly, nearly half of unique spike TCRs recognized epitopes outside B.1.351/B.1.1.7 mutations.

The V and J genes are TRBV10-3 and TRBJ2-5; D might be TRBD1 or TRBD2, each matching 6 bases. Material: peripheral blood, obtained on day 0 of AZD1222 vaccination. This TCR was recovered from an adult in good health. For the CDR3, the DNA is TGTGCCATAGGGGGGTACCAAGAGACCCAGTACTTC. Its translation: CAIGGYQETQYF.